One and the same sample provided the 21 T cell receptor beta chains below, sequenced in a study of Graves' ophthalmopathy and Graves' hyperthyroidism. Amplification of TCR beta CDR3 regions used RNA transcripts. After a first-round RT-PCR with HTBI primers, a second-round multiplex PCR was run. One entry per CDR3 protein results from TCRdb running MiXCR on the multiplex PCR reads. The sample records about 48,000 distinct CDR3 sequences, around half being singletons. Sequenced sample: peripheral blood. These receptors all stem from an adult man with Graves' ophthalmopathy.

By share, this clonotype ranks as medium-sized. V usage is TRBV15 and J usage is TRBJ1-4; D ambiguous. The CDR3 runs to 12 residues. CDR1 is LNHNV and CDR2 is YYDKDF in the germline V gene (reference sequence). V was shortened by 3 bases and J by 7 bases, with 6 bases between the two germline ends. The CDR3 DNA sequence: TGTGCCACCAGCAGGGACTTTGAAAAACTGTTTTTT. Translation: CATSRDFEKLFF.

In regard to this clonotype: A much larger clone lies a single base off, so this may be a read error. This CDR3 fails to terminate in the conserved phenylalanine or tryptophan, so it likely reflects a read error. The J gene is TRBJ2-2, the V gene TRBV13; no definite D call. Germline values: CDR1 PRHDT, CDR2 FYEKMQ (reference sequence). Trimming removed 5 bases at V and 7 bases at J, with 8 bases between. This CDR3 has 12 residues. Written as DNA, the CDR3 is TGTGCCAGCAGCCGGTCGGTCGGGGAGCTGTTTATT. Translating gives CASSRSVGELFI.

This chain uses TRBV5-5 with TRBJ1-5; D remains ambiguous. The CDR3 length is 16 residues. CDR1 and CDR2 (germline): SGHKS, YYEKEE (reference sequence). The V end lost 4 bases, the J end lost 1 base, and 15 bases lay between the germline ends. The CDR3 DNA is TGTGCCAGCAGCCCGCAGTCAGTCGTGAGCAATCAGCCCCAGCATTTT. As protein: CASSPQSVVSNQPQHF.

In its sample, this clonotype was seen many times. The genes are TRBV5-1 and TRBJ1-1; no clear D. V was cut by 4 bases and J by 1 base, with 11 bases left in between. CDR1 and CDR2 from the germline V gene are SGHRS and YFSETQ. The CDR3 runs to 14 residues. The CDR3: CASSLLTGNTEAFF. CDR3 DNA: TGCGCCAGCAGCCTACTGACGGGGAACACTGAAGCTTTCTTT.

The rearrangement uses TRBV20-1 and TRBJ2-4; no clear D. This CDR3 spans 14 amino acids. Looked up from germline, CDR1 is DFQATT and CDR2 is SNEGSKA (reference sequence). V shed 2 bases and J shed 9 bases, with 17 bases lying between them. CDR3 bases: TGCAGTGCTAGAACTGTCCGAGGAATTATCATTCAGTACTTC. As protein: CSARTVRGIIIQYF.

The chain uses TRBV19 and TRBJ2-7; 9 nucleotides match TRBD1. The CDR3 length is 14 residues. The V gene's germline CDR1 is LNHDA and CDR2 SQIVND (reference sequence). With 6 bases clipped from V and 3 bases from J, the junction kept 6 bases outside the gene matches. The CDR3 sequence: CASRSGTGSYEQYF. CDR3 bases: TGTGCCAGTAGGAGCGGGACAGGGAGCTACGAGCAGTACTTC.

This clonotype was detected many times. The V call is TRBV6-6, the J call TRBJ1-4; D may be TRBD1 (5 bases). V was shortened by 4 bases and J by 10 bases, with 16 bases between the two germline ends. The germline V gene encodes CDR1 MNHNY and CDR2 SVGAGI (reference sequence). The length of the CDR3 is 14 residues. The CDR3 region has the DNA TGTGCCAGCAGTTCCCGGGACCAGGGAGGAAAACTGTTTTTT. This sequence encodes CASSSRDQGGKLFF.

Points on this clonotype: It is likely a read error, because the conserved phenylalanine at the end of the CDR3 is missing. The limits of the CDR3 on the DNA are not certain, so only TCRdb's listed CDR3 is given. The V and J genes are TRBV7-9 and TRBJ2-2. The CDR3 is 18 residues long, ends included. Germline V gene lookup returns CDR1 SEHNR and CDR2 FQNEAQ (reference sequence). CDR3 amino acids: CASSLLARRFGEHRGAVV.

This clonotype has a single count. The rearrangement joins TRBV5-4 to TRBJ2-5, with TRBD2 matching over 10 bases. CDR1 SGHNT and CDR2 YYREEE come from the germline V gene (reference sequence). CDR3 length equals 18 residues. Losses at the gene ends were 0 bases for V and 4 bases for J; bases not matched to a gene: 12. The CDR3 spells CASSLARVGIAGGETQYF. For the CDR3, the DNA is TGTGCCAGCAGCTTGGCCAGGGTTGGGATAGCGGGAGGAGAGACCCAGTACTTC.

The chain couples TRBV6-2 or TRBV6-3 to TRBJ2-7; 10 nucleotides align to TRBD2. Unmatched junction bases numbered 5, after V lost 0 bases and J lost 3 bases. Germline V gene lookup returns CDR1 MNHEY and CDR2 SVGEGT. This CDR3 is built from 16 residues. In DNA, the CDR3 is TGTGCCAGCAGTTACTCCTGGACTAGCGGACACTACGAGCAGTACTTC. Encoded protein: CASSYSWTSGHYEQYF.

The table lists this clonotype with a count of one. The chain employs TRBV29-1 and TRBJ1-1; TRBD1 aligns across 9 bases. CDR3 length: 13 residues. CDR1 and CDR2 (germline): SQVTM, ANQGSEA. With 6 bases clipped from V and 4 bases from J, the junction kept 6 bases outside the gene matches. CDR3 sequence reads: CSVEKTGGTEAFF. In nucleotides, the CDR3 is TGCAGCGTCGAGAAGACAGGGGGCACTGAAGCTTTCTTT.

This clonotype came up once. The J gene is TRBJ2-3, the V gene TRBV20-1, with 11 positions matching TRBD2. The CDR3 extends over 14 amino acids. Germline CDR1 and CDR2: DFQATT and SNEGSKA (reference sequence). J gave up 9 bases and V 3 bases, and 8 bases lay outside the gene matches. CDR3 region: CSASLAGGRGTQYF. In DNA, the CDR3 is TGCAGTGCTAGCCTAGCGGGAGGCAGGGGGACGCAGTATTTT.

Details on this clonotype: At one end, the junction sequence differs from germline, possibly due to a read error. This chain connects TRBV10-2 to TRBJ1-2; D remains unclear. Germline-derived CDR1 and CDR2 are WSHSY and SAAADI. The CDR3 has 17 residues. This CDR3 is CASSARSGIGSDLGYTF. The CDR3 region has the DNA TGTGCCAGCAGTGCACGATCGGGGATAGGATCGGATCTTGGCTACACCTTC.

The chain combines TRBV29-1 with TRBJ2-7; TRBD2 might be the D (5 bases). Per germline, CDR1 SQVTM and CDR2 ANQGSEA. Trimming cost V 8 bases and J 4 bases, with 9 bases left between them. CDR3 length equals 10 residues. For the CDR3, the DNA is TGCAGCCGGAGCGGTTACGAGCAGTACGTC. Translated, it gives CSRSGYEQYV.

This clonotype has a count of ten or more. The junction departs from germline at one end; a sequencing error may be responsible. The chain is built from TRBV7-7 and TRBJ2-7; 8 bases match TRBD2. Germline CDR1 reads SSHAT; CDR2 reads FNYEAQ (reference sequence). The CDR3 extends over 14 amino acids. CDR3 in amino acids: CASSLSGSSYEQYF. CDR3 sequence (DNA): TGTGCTAGCAGCTTAAGCGGGAGCTCCTACGAGCAGTACTTC.

This clonotype was detected only once. The chain couples TRBV6-2 or TRBV6-3 to TRBJ2-7, with TRBD1 matching over 11 bases. Trimming at V came to 5 bases and at J to 4 bases, leaving 7 bases not matched to a gene. Germline V CDR1 and CDR2: MNHEY, SVGEGT. There are 15 residues in the CDR3. The CDR3 spells CASSRRDRGTYEQYF. The CDR3 DNA sequence: TGTGCCAGCAGTAGACGGGACAGGGGGACTTACGAGCAGTACTTC.

V and J are TRBV29-1 and TRBJ2-1; weak D call: TRBD2 (7 bases). The CDR3 covers 14 residues. CDR1 and CDR2 from the germline V gene are SQVTM and ANQGSEA. Trimming took 6 bases from V and 6 from J, leaving 18 bases between them. CDR3 protein: CSVGLGGPFNEQFF. For the CDR3, the DNA is TGCAGCGTCGGCCTCGGGGGGCCGTTCAATGAGCAGTTCTTC.

The chain links TRBV12-3 or TRBV12-4 to TRBJ2-3; D might be TRBD1 or TRBD2, each matching 5 bases. V gave up 7 bases and J gave up 3 bases, with 14 bases separating them. The CDR3 length is 14 residues. The CDR3 DNA sequence: TGTGCCAGCACCTGGGGGACCATAACAGATACGCAGTATTTT. Translating it yields CASTWGTITDTQYF.

This chain links TRBV24-1 with TRBJ2-2, with D perhaps TRBD2 (6 bases). The length of the CDR3 is 14 residues. Looked up from germline, CDR1 is KGHDR and CDR2 is SFDVKD. The V gene lost 5 bases and the J gene lost 0 bases, with 6 bases spanning the gap. CDR3 sequence reads: CATSAGANTGELFF. The DNA for the CDR3 is TGTGCCACCAGTGCGGGGGCGAACACCGGGGAGCTGTTTTTT.

This clonotype was found many times. This chain joins TRBV2 and TRBJ2-5; 10 nucleotides align to TRBD2. Trimming cost V 4 bases and J 5 bases; bases outside gene matches: 7. The CDR3 has 15 amino acids. Germline loops: CDR1 SNHLY, CDR2 FYNNEI. This chain's CDR3 is CASSGQRGGSETQYF. The CDR3 bases are TGTGCCAGCAGTGGCCAGCGGGGGGGTTCGGAGACCCAGTACTTC.

This clonotype has a count of ten or more. The rearrangement uses TRBV5-6 and TRBJ1-3; D gene ambiguous. Germline V gene lookup returns CDR1 SGHDT and CDR2 YYEEEE. The CDR3 is made up of 14 amino acids. Trimming pared 0 bases from V and 2 bases from J, leaving 6 bases between. The CDR3 region is CASSLVGTGNTIYF. The CDR3 DNA is TGTGCCAGCAGCTTGGTTGGGACTGGAAACACCATATATTTT.